The clone carrying this T cell receptor (beta chain) was recorded at least ten times. Its antigen is currently unknown. The V and J ends lost 0 bases and 2 bases respectively, with 8 bases between them. CDR3 length: 14 amino acids. Looked up from germline, CDR1 is SGHRS and CDR2 is YFSETQ. Making TCR cDNA involved 5'RACE template switching, which added UMIs and a universal primer site. From the 5' RACE reads, TCRdb called clonotypes with MiXCR, one entry per CDR3 protein. The table records some 100,000 distinct CDR3 sequences, 7.2% of them present only once. This sample was taken from a study of T cells after yellow fever vaccination. Overall study context: Preparing low-cell-number fractions relied on SMART-Seq v4 Ultra Low Input. Findings and caveats of the study: Among all clonotypes, a small share was observed in both CD4 and CD8 compartments. Post-booster samples contained most primary-vaccination clones (approximately 95% CD4, almost 90% CD8).

The sample here was CD4+ T cells sorted from PBMCs, taken 35 to 50 days after the first yellow fever vaccination. The gene calls are TRBV5-1 and TRBJ1-2; D gene unclear. This TCR was recovered from a man younger than 35 who received the YFV17D yellow fever vaccine. The chain's CDR3 is CASSLVQSNYGYTF. CDR3 DNA sequence: TGCGCCAGCAGCTTGGTACAGTCCAACTATGGCTACACCTTC.